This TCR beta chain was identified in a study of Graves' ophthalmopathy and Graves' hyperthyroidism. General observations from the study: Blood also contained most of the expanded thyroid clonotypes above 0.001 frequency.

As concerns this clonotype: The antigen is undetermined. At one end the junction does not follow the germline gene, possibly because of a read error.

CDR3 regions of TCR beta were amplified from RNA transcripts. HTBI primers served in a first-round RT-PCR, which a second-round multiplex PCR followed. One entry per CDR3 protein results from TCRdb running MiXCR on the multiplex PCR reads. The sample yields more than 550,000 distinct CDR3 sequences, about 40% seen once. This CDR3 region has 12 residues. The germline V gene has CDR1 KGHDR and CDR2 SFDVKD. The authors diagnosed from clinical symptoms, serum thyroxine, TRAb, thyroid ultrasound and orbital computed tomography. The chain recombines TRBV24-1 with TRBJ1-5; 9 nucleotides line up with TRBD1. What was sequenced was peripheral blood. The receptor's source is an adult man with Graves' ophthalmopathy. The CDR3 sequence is CAIGQGNRPQHF. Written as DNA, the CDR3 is TGTGCCATCGGACAGGGGAATCGGCCCCAGCATTTT.